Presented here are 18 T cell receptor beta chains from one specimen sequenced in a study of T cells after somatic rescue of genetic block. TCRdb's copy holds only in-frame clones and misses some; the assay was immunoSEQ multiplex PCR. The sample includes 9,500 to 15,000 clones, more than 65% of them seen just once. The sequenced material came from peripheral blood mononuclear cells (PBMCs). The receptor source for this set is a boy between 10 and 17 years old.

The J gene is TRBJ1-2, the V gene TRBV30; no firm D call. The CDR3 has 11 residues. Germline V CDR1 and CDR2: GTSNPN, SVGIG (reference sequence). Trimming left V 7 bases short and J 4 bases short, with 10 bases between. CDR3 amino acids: CASIRPYGYTF. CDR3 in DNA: TGTGCCTCAATAAGGCCCTATGGCTACACCTTC.

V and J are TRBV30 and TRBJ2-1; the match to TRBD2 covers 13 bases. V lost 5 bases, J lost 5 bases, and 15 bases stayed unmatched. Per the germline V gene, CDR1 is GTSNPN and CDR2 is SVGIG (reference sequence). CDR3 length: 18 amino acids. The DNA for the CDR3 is TGTGCCTGGTCCTCTCACCCGGCGGGACTAGCGGGGAACAATGAGCAGTTCTTC. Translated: CAWSSHPAGLAGNNEQFF.

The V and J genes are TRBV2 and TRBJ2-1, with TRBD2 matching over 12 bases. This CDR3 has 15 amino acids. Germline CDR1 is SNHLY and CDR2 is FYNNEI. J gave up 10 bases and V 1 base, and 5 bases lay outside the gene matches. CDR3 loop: CASSEVLAGGVEQFF. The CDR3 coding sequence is TGTGCCAGCAGTGAAGTACTAGCGGGGGGTGTGGAGCAGTTCTTC.

As DNA, the CDR3 is TGCGCCAGCAGCTTGGTAAGGACAGGGGATGTACAAGAGACCCAGTACTTC. This gives the protein CASSLVRTGDVQETQYF. The chain is built from TRBV5-1 and TRBJ2-5, with 9 bases that match TRBD1. There are 17 residues in the CDR3. Per germline, CDR1 SGHRS and CDR2 YFSETQ. V lost 0 bases, J lost 2 bases, and 8 bases stayed unmatched.

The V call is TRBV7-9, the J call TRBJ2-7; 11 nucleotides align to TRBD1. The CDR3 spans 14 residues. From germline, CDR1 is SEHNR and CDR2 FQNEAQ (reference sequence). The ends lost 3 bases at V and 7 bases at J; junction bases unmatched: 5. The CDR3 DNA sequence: TGTGCCAGCAGCTTGGGGACAGGGGGGGAAGAGCAGTACTTC. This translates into CASSLGTGGEEQYF.

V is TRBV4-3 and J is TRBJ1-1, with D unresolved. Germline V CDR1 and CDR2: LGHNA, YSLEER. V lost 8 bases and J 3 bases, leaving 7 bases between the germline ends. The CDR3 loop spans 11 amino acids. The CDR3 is CASRRDTEAFF. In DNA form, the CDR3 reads TGCGCCAGCCGACGGGACACTGAAGCTTTCTTT.

The CDR3 DNA reads as TGTGCCAGCAGCTCCCAGGCTAGCACAGATACGCAGTATTTT. This codes for CASSSQASTDTQYF. The rearrangement uses TRBV5-4 and TRBJ2-3; the D is unclear. The CDR3 is 14 amino acids. CDR1 is SGHNT, CDR2 YYREEE, per germline (reference sequence). The V gene lost 3 bases and the J gene lost 0 bases, with 8 bases spanning the gap.

The CDR3 is CASLFSDRGPLSSYEQYF. The CDR3 DNA follows: TGTGCCAGCCTCTTTTCGGACAGGGGGCCTTTAAGCTCCTACGAGCAGTACTTC. V is TRBV6-4 and J is TRBJ2-5, with TRBD1 matching 11 bases. The end of the DNA aligns better with TRBJ2-7, so the J call may be wrong. CDR1 and CDR2 (germline): MRHNA, SNTAGT. CDR3 size: 18 residues.

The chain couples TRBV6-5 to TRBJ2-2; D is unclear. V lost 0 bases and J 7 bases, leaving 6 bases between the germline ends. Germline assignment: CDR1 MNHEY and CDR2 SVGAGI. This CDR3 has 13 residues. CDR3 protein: CASSYSRHGELFF. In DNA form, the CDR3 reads TGTGCCAGCAGTTACTCGAGACACGGGGAGCTGTTTTTT.

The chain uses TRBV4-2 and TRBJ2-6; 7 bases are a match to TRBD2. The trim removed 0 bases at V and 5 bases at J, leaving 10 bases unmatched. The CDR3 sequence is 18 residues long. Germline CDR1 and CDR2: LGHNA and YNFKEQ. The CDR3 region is CASSQEGGDGWWANVLTF. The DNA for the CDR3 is TGTGCCAGCAGCCAAGAGGGAGGGGATGGGTGGTGGGCCAACGTCCTGACTTTC.

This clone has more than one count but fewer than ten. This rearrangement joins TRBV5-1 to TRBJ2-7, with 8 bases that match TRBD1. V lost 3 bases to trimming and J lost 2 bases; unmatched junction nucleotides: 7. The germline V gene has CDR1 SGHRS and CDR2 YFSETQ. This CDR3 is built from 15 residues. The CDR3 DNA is TGCGCCAGCAGCTGGGACAGGCTTAAGGCCTACGAGCAGTACTTC. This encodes CASSWDRLKAYEQYF.

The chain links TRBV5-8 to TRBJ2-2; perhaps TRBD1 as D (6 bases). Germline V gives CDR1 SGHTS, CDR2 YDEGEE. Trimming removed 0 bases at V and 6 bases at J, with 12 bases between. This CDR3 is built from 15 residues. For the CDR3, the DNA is TGTGCCAGCAGCTTGGAGCAGGGGTACCCCGGGGAGCTGTTTTTT. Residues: CASSLEQGYPGELFF.

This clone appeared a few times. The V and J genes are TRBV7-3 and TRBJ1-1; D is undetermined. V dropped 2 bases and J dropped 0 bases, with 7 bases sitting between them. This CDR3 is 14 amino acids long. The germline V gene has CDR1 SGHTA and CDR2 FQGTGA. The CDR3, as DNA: TGTGCCAGCAGCTTACAAGCGATGAACACTGAAGCTTTCTTT. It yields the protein CASSLQAMNTEAFF. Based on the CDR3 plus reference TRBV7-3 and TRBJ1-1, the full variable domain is GAGVSQTPSNKVTEKGKYVELRCDPISGHTALYWYRQSLGQGPEFLIYFQGTGAADDSGLPNDRFFAVRPEGSVSTLKIQRTERGDSAVYLCASSLQAMNTEAFFGQGTRLTVV.

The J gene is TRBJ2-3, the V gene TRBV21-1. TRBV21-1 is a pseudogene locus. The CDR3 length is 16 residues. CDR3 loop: CASSKAWNWGTDTQYF. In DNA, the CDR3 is TGTGCCAGCAGCAAAGCGTGGAATTGGGGTACAGATACGCAGTATTTT.

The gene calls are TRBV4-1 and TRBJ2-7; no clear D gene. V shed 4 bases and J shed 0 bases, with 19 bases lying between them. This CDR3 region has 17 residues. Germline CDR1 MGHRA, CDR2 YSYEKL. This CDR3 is CASSPTAPDRSSYEQYF. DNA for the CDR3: TGCGCCAGCAGCCCTACCGCCCCGGACCGGAGCTCCTACGAGCAGTACTTC.

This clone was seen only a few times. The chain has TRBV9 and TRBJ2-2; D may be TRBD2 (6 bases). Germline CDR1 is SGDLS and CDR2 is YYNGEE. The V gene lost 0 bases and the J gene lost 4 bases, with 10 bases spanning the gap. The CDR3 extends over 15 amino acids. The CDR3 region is CASSVVGGSTGELFF. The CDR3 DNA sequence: TGTGCCAGCAGCGTAGTAGGAGGGAGCACCGGGGAGCTGTTTTTT.

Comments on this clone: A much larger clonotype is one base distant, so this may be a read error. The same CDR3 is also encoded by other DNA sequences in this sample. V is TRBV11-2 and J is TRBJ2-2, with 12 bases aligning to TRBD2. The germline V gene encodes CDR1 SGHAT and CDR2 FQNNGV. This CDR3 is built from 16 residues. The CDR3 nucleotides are TGCGCCAGCAGCAGCCAACTAGCGGGAGGCGGCGGGGAGCTGTTTTTT. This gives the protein CASSSQLAGGGGELFF.

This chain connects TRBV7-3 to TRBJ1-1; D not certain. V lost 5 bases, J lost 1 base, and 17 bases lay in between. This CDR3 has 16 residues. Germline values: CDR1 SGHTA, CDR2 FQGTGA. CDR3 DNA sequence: TGTGCCAGCAGCCCCCTCGAGGCATCAGAGAACACTGAAGCTTTCTTT. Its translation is CASSPLEASENTEAFF.